This T cell receptor beta chain appears in the sequencing data of a study of T cell responses to AZD1222 COVID-19 vaccine. Whole-study results and caveats: AZD1222 recipients seropositive at baseline numbered only 6 or 7. Spike-specific TCR repertoires showed rising breadth and depth after two AZD1222 doses. Repertoire collection took place solely once the T cell response had peaked.

The assay was immunoSEQ multiplex PCR, and TCRdb's table has in-frame clones only and misses some. Of 50,000 to 70,000 clones listed, roughly 89% were seen once; the top ten hold 5% to 6.5%. On this clone itself: Its antigen remains unknown.

The ends lost 0 bases at V and 6 bases at J; junction bases unmatched: 2. CDR3 length: 14 amino acids. Per the germline V gene, CDR1 is LGHNA and CDR2 is YNFKEQ. The rearrangement joins TRBV4-2 to TRBJ2-7, with 10 bases fitting TRBD1. This material consisted of peripheral blood, taken 28 days after the second AZD1222 dose. The clonotype comes from an adult who received the AZD1222 COVID-19 vaccine. For the CDR3, the DNA is TGTGCCAGCAGCCAAGAGGACAGGGGGTCCGAGCAGTACTTC. Its protein is CASSQEDRGSEQYF.